The T cell receptor beta chain described here comes from a study of early T cells in non-severe SARS-CoV-2 infection. Study context: Chains were not paired, and sequencing was done on bulk RNA from unsorted whole blood.

MiXCR was run by TCRdb on the 5' RACE reads, yielding one entry per CDR3 protein. The table lists 80,000 to 100,000 distinct CDR3 sequences, 12% to 15% of them singletons. The sequenced material came from whole blood. The origin of this receptor is an adult who was a healthcare worker with PCR-confirmed SARS-CoV-2 infection or an uninfected control (not recorded which).

CDR3 protein: CASKGQDYQPQHF. CDR3 nucleotide sequence: TGTGCCAGCAAGGGACAAGACTATCAGCCCCAGCATTTT. This chain connects TRBV6-2 or TRBV6-3 to TRBJ1-5; TRBD1 might be the D (6 bases). The CDR3 length is 13 residues. Between the trimmed V and J ends, which lost 7 bases and 5 bases, there was a span of 12 bases. CDR1 and CDR2 (germline): MNHEY, SVGEGT.